Below, one T cell receptor (beta chain) is given with its context. Its cognate antigen is unknown. TCRdb processed the 5' RACE reads anew with MiXCR; each CDR3 protein has one entry. The table includes approximately 500,000 distinct CDR3 sequences, 20% to 25% detected once. The sample originates from a study of identical twins. CDR1 and CDR2 from the germline V gene are MNHNS and SASEGT. This CDR3 region has 12 residues. V lost 6 bases and J lost 3, with 8 bases in between. Regarding the study as a whole: Low generation-probability sequences were in excess among twin-shared out-of-frame alpha sequences. Out-of-frame sharing of TCR alpha in monozygotic twins was underestimated by models.

These same data were also listed under a study on T cells expressing NK-cell markers. That source adds: Repertoires of TCR beta were obtained from T cells sorted as CD3+CD56+NKG2C+, CD3+CD56+NKG2C- and CD3+CD56-NKG2C+. The study sequenced eight donors, seven HCMV-seropositive and one seronegative.

The clonotype comes from a woman aged 18-29 years in good health. Sequenced sample: CD4+ T cells sorted from blood. The rearrangement uses TRBV6-1 and TRBJ1-2; D is uncertain. The CDR3 DNA reads TGTGCCAGCAGGGAGGGTTACTATGGCTACACCTTC. Its translation: CASREGYYGYTF.